Detailed here is one TCR beta chain. This entry belongs to a study of blood T cell repertoires in COVID-19. Study-level background: T cells, B-cell-depleted T cells, or PBMCs provided the cDNA or gDNA that served as material.

This CDR3 has 13 residues. Germline V gene lookup returns CDR1 ENHRY and CDR2 SYGVKD. The V end was cut by 2 bases, the J end by 7 bases, with 11 bases between. Produced via immunoSEQ multiplex PCR; TCRdb's table is partial and in-frame only. The table lists about 120,000 clones, about nine tenths of them singletons. What was sequenced was peripheral blood. This receptor was identified in a human donor with active COVID-19. The donor label of this sample is uncertain. The V gene is TRBV10-3, the J gene TRBJ1-2, with TRBD1 as a possible D gene (6 bases). The CDR3: CAISEQGTGGYTF. CDR3 coding DNA: TGTGCCATCAGTGAGCAGGGGACCGGTGGCTACACCTTC.